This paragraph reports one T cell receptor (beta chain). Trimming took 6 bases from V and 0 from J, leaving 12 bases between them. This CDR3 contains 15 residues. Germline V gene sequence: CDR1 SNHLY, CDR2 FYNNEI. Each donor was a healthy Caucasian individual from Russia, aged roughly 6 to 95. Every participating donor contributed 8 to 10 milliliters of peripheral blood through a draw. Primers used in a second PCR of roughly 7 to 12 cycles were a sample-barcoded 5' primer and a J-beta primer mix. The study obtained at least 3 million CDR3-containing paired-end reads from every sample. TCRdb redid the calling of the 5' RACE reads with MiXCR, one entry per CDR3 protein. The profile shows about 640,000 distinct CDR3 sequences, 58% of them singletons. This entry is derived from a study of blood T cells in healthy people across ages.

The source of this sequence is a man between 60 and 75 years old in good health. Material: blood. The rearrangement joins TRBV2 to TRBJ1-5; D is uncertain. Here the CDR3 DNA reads TGTGCCAGCAGCCACAGCCTATATAGCAATCAGCCCCAGCATTTT. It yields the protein CASSHSLYSNQPQHF.